The present T cell receptor beta chain was sequenced within a study of blood T cells in healthy people across ages. The CDR3 is made up of 13 amino acids. Germline V lookup: CDR1 MNHNS, CDR2 SASEGT. The ends were cut back, 8 bases at V and 0 bases at J, with 8 bases in the middle. Primers used in a second PCR of roughly 6 to 12 cycles were a sample-barcoded 5' primer and a J-beta primer mix. Each cDNA molecule was tagged by a template-switch adaptor with 12 random nucleotides. TCRdb itself ran the 5' RACE reads through MiXCR, one entry per CDR3 protein. This table has over a million distinct CDR3 sequences, approximately 38% appearing once.

The chain carries TRBV6-1 and TRBJ1-5; D not certain. The TCR was taken from a woman aged 18-30 years in good health. The sequencing input was blood. As DNA, the CDR3 is TGTGCCAGCGGCCAACATAGCAATCAGCCCCAGCATTTT. Translation gives CASGQHSNQPQHF.